This T cell receptor (beta chain) was identified during a study of blood T cell repertoires in COVID-19. Study details: Italy, Spain and the United States were the sources of the convalescent and acute COVID-19 samples.

Germline CDR1 SQVTM, CDR2 ANQGSEA. The CDR3 is 12 amino acids. The V segment lost 7 bases and the J segment 8 bases; nucleotides outside the gene matches: 8. In the authors' methods: Counts of nucleated cells, estimated from reference gene primer amplification, were obtained. Sequencing was performed with immunoSEQ multiplex PCR; in TCRdb, only in-frame clones are kept and a portion is missing. For V, J and clone size, that table is used; D and trimming come from the DNA. The sample yields about 430,000 clones, 88% seen once. The clonotype comes from a woman in her twenties or thirties with acute COVID-19. V is TRBV29-1 and J is TRBJ1-2; 9 nucleotides line up with TRBD1. The source material was PBMCs or T cells enriched from blood (not recorded which). The CDR3 sequence: CSAQQGAPGYTF. The CDR3, as DNA: TGCAGCGCCCAACAGGGGGCCCCCGGCTACACCTTC.